This TCR beta chain was captured by sequencing in a study of blood T cells in healthy people across ages (dated by TCRdb to between 2015 and 2016). As for the study more broadly: Template switching captured roughly one uniquely barcoded TCR beta cDNA molecule per two T cells in model experiments. Donors were grouped into four age groups: young (average 16 years), middle-aged (39), aged (around 62) and long-lived (about 89). The study analyzed two additional independent replicas of 1 million unique cDNA reads from the same blood draw for two donors, one aged 18 to 30 and one aged 80 or older. To avoid experimental bias, donors of different ages were randomly spread across the sequencing lanes. To track age-related changes in TCR beta repertoire diversity, the study relied on deep sequencing normalized with unique cDNA molecular identifiers.

The library relied on 5' RACE. This sample was sequenced with an Illumina HiSeq 2500. A second PCR of roughly 6 to 11 cycles was run with a J-beta primer mix and a sample-barcoded 5' primer. A unique molecular identifier was introduced onto each TCR beta cDNA molecule by a template-switch 5' adaptor carrying 12 random nucleotides. At least 3 million CDR3-containing paired-end reads were obtained from each sample. First-strand cDNA synthesis was performed from all RNA using the Mint cDNA synthesis kit, with priming by a TRBC-specific oligonucleotide. Following uracil-DNA glycosylase treatment, a first 18-cycle PCR with universal primers M1SS and BC2_uni_R was performed on all cDNA. Regarding the original processing steps: Normalization of each sample was performed by random selection of 1 million high-quality reads, each carrying a distinct molecular identifier. Instead of being binned into consensus sequences, reads with shared molecular identifiers were discarded. MiTCR, with a Q25 quality threshold and the strictest error-elimination algorithm, was used for CDR3 identification, clonotype clustering and error correction. A nonparametric unseen species model with Euler transformation was used to estimate a lower bound on total TCR beta diversity. The public sequencing data were trimmed at Q25 with fastp and processed into clonotypes with MiXCR by TCRdb, which kept only in-frame beta chains. All rows with the same CDR3 protein become a single entry with the most common DNA and genes. The V and J calls were not made by the authors but by TCRdb's processing. This sample holds roughly 1,500,000 distinct CDR3 sequences; 42% were observed only once. The ten largest make up 7.9% of the sample.

The paper as a whole reports these results and caveats: Compared with the aged group, more naive CD4+ T cells, fewer expanded clones and increased TCR diversity were shown by the long-lived group, suggesting age selection. As age increased, observed TCR beta diversity per million T cells dropped in a roughly linear way, and a significant reduction was already evident by age 40. Conclusive comparison of naive and antigen-experienced compartments was prevented by the profiling of bulk unsorted PBMCs. Because the CMV infection status of the donors was unknown, age-related changes in expanded clonotypes may potentially have been confounded. Total diversity estimates from one million sequenced T cells were considered lower bounds and underestimates. There was a strong correlation between observed TCR beta diversity and the percentage of naive T cells measured by flow cytometry.

There are a few counts of this clonotype. No cognate antigen has been identified for it. Base quality data are lacking; no much larger clone is found one base away. Sequences SEHNR (CDR1) and FQNEAQ (CDR2) are obtained from the germline V gene (reference sequence). The CDR3 covers 12 residues, taking in both the cysteine and the phenylalanine. Here the CDR3 DNA is all that survives: 36 bases in frame from base 1. The trim is 8 bases for V and 1 base for J, with a gap of 8 bases between the germline ends. The donors were roughly 40 Caucasian individuals from Russia, aged about 6 to 95 years, who were systemically healthy. Each donor gave around 9.9 milliliters of peripheral blood, collected into EDTA-treated Vacutainer tubes. Ficoll-Paque density-gradient centrifugation was used to isolate PBMCs, with at least 6 million per sample. Total RNA was extracted from PBMCs with Trizol reagent, with at least 6 micrograms obtained per sample. For every donor, an aliquot of PBMCs went through flow cytometry to measure the percentages of naive CD45RAhigh/CD27high T cells.

The rearranged chain carries TRBV7-9 and TRBJ1-1; the D segment cannot be called with confidence. This clonotype originated in a young woman in good health. Sequenced material: blood. The CDR3 reads CASDVGNTEAFF. Read as DNA, the sequence is TGTGCCAGCGACGTCGGGAACACTGAAGCTTTCTTT.